Reported below is one TCR beta chain. The repertoire was sequenced with immunoSEQ multiplex PCR; TCRdb's copy has only in-frame clones and lacks some. The sample has fewer than 250,000 clones, 83% seen once. Living in 24 US areas, the participants were between roughly 18 and 90 years of age. A COVID-19 case was met by exposed participants within 2 weeks before study entry. The V segment lost 4 bases and the J segment 10 bases; nucleotides outside the gene matches: 11. From germline, CDR1 is SGHRS and CDR2 YFSETQ. This CDR3 has 14 amino acids. This entry belongs to a study of blood T cell repertoires in COVID-19.

This receptor was identified in a woman between 35 and 50 years old who had been exposed to COVID-19. The sequencing sample was made of PBMCs or T cells enriched from blood (not recorded which). This sequence joins TRBV5-1 and TRBJ2-3, with 8 bases fitting TRBD1. In nucleotides, the CDR3 is TGCGCCAGCAGCCAGGGACAGGTCGTTGGTGCGCAGTATTTT. It translates to CASSQGQVVGAQYF.